This T cell receptor (beta chain) originates from a study of control samples from healthy donors and cancer patients. This clone showed up just once. Trimming at V came to 5 bases and at J to 7 bases, leaving 24 bases not matched to a gene. The germline gives CDR1 SGHAT, CDR2 FQNNGV. The CDR3 totals 19 residues. Only in-frame clones appear in the TCRdb table, and some are missing; sequencing was by immunoSEQ multiplex PCR. The sample shows fewer than 200,000 clones, around 94% of them seen only once. Source material: blood. The rearrangement uses TRBV11-2 and TRBJ2-7, with 9 bases that match TRBD1. The TCR originated in a man between 25 and 39 years old in good health. CDR3 DNA sequence: TGTGCCAGCAGCACCCGGCCGGGACAGGGCCCTCTAGTATCACCGGAGCAGTACTTC. It encodes CASSTRPGQGPLVSPEQYF.